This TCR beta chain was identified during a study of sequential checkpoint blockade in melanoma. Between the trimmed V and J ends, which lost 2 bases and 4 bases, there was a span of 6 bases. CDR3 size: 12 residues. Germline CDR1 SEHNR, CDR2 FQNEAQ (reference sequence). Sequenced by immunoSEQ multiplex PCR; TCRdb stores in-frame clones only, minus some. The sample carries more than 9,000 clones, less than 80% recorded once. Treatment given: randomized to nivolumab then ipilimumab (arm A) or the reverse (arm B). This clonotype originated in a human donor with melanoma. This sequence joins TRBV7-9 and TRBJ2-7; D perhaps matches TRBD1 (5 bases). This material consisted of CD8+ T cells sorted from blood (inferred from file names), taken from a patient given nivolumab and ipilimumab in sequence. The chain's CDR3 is CASSLRGYEQYF. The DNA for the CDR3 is TGTGCCAGCAGCTTAAGGGGATACGAGCAGTACTTC.